This T cell receptor beta chain was sequenced during a study of blood T cell repertoires in COVID-19 (dated by TCRdb to the early 2020s). With regard to the full study: Collaborator samples came from the United States, Italy and Spain and covered acute and convalescent phases of COVID-19. The material from the prospective study consisted of cDNA or gDNA derived from T cells, B-cell-depleted T cells, or PBMCs. The samples were drawn from two sources: the first 160 participants of the ongoing ImmuneRACE study, and fewer than 1,500 subjects contributed by 6 global collaborators. The repertoires were made available in a free public database intended to serve as a resource for research on the immune response to SARS-CoV-2. The dataset comprised deeply sampled blood TCRbeta repertoires from subjects exposed to, actively infected with, or recovered from COVID-19. A de-identified subject ID, COVID-19 status, age in years and sex were almost always included in the sample metadata. Where available, HLA class I and class II types were obtained from metadata supplied by the sample provider rather than from assay-based typing. The research as a whole found: The quantity of clinical and demographic metadata differed by source and by participant and was supplied without curation.

In the prospective study, participants were about 18 to 90 years old, resided in about two dozen geographic areas of the United States, and were enrolled through a virtual design. To assign participants to cohorts, the prospective study relied on clinical history that participants themselves reported in a screening survey and a study questionnaire. Recovered participants in ImmuneRACE Cohort 3 were defined as having two consecutive negative NP/OP PCR tests, clearance from a healthcare professional, or resolution of symptoms. Mobile phlebotomists in the prospective study collected whole blood, serum and a nasopharyngeal or oropharyngeal swab from every participant. Over a roughly two-month period, participants in the prospective study had the option of providing additional blood draws and questionnaires. Before DNA extraction, blood samples from the prospective study were shipped at room temperature or frozen.

TCRbeta CDR3 regions were amplified from genomic DNA using the immunoSEQ Assay, a bias-controlled multiplex PCR. As for the original processing: The number of nucleated cells in each sample was estimated by amplification of reference gene primers within the assay. Sequence reads were collapsed and filtered to measure the absolute abundance of every unique TCRbeta CDR3 rearrangement. For each sample, productive Simpson clonality was calculated as the square root of Simpson's diversity index across productive rearrangements. TCRdb provides this immuneACCESS table in a form limited to in-frame rearrangements. Some clones are lacking; in checked studies, under half of them reflect an unresolved V gene, and why the rest are absent is not known. That table is the source of V, J and clone size, and D and trimming were worked out from the DNA. For this sample there are 200,000 to 250,000 clones; about 79% appear just once. About 3.4% of the sample is in the top ten clones.

This clone was seen more than once but under ten times. Its binding antigen is unknown. No base-level quality is on record; no much larger clone is a single base apart. Taken from cysteine to phenylalanine, the CDR3 has 13 residues. Only the CDR3 portion is preserved as DNA: 39 bases, with reading frame beginning at the first base. Between the V and J ends, shortened by 5 bases and 4 bases respectively, the junction contains 9 bases. The germline V gene provides CDR1 SGHNT and CDR2 YENEEA. The sample consisted of PBMCs or T cells enriched from blood (not recorded which). This clonotype was sampled from a woman aged 55-75 years who had recovered from COVID-19. The chain is made from TRBV11-3 and TRBJ2-1, with a weak D call of TRBD1 (6 bases match). The sequenced DNA is TGTGCCAGCAGCACTCAGGGGTACAATGAGCAGTTCTTC. Its protein reads: CASSTQGYNEQFF.